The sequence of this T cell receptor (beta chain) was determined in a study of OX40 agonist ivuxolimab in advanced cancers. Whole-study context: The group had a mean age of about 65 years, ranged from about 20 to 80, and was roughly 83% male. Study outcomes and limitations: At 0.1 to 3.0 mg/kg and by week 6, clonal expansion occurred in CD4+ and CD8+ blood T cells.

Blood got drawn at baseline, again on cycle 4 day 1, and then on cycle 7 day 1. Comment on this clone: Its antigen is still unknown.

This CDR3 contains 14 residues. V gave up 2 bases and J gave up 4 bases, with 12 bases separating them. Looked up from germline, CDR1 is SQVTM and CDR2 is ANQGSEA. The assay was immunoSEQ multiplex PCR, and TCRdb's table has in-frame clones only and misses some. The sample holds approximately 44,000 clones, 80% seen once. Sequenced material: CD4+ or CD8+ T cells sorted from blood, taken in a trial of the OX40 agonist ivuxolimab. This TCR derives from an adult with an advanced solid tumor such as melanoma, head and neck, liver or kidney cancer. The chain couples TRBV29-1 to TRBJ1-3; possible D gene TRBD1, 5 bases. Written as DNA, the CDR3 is TGCAGCGTTGAACTTTGGGGGGGAGGAAACACCATATATTTT. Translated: CSVELWGGGNTIYF.